This TCR beta chain is drawn from a study of T cell repertoires in cytomegalovirus infection. Study conclusions and caveats: The ex vivo response was dominated by HLA-C-restricted CMV-specific TCR beta clonotypes.

V lost 2 bases and J lost 7, with 15 bases in between. Germline V gene sequence: CDR1 MNHNY, CDR2 SVGAGI (reference sequence). The CDR3 is 15 amino acids. This clonotype was counted many times. What it binds is unknown. One entry per CDR3 protein, called by TCRdb with MiXCR from the reads. The data contain around 530,000 distinct CDR3 sequences, approximately 15% of them singletons. This clonotype was obtained from a human donor in good health (CMV status not recorded). Some clones in this sample may be carry-over from other donors' samples. Material: CD8+ T cells from PBMCs. The genes are TRBV6-6 and TRBJ1-5; D call uncertain. The CDR3 is CASSYPESGEQPQHF. CDR3 DNA: TGTGCCAGCAGTTACCCAGAGTCCGGGGAACAGCCCCAGCATTTT.